This TCR beta chain was sequenced for a study of human T cells and chemical hapten exposure. Across the whole study: Diphenylcyclopropenone doses were given weekly to the scalps of patients across the roughly 22-week study. Study-wide results and caveats: The formation of large CDR3 similarity clusters by expanded TCRs significantly exceeded that of controls.

TCRdb reprocessed the RACE reads via MiXCR and lists one record per CDR3 protein. Here the sample spans tens of thousands of distinct CDR3 sequences, approximately 13% being singletons. The V gene lost 0 bases and the J gene lost 4 bases, with 13 bases spanning the gap. The germline CDR1 and CDR2 sequences are DFQATT and SNEGSKA (reference sequence). CDR3 length: 15 residues. A word on this clonotype: Its antigen is as yet unknown.

Time point: patch test 3, about 24 weeks after DPC sensitization. Stated treatment: therapeutic diphenylcyclopropenone sensitization with weekly scalp DPC. It was from unfractionated whole blood that total RNA was extracted. The specimen was whole blood, collected in connection with sensitization to the hapten diphenylcyclopropenone (DPC). This rearrangement joins TRBV20-1 to TRBJ2-1; no firm D call. The receptor comes from a woman between 45 and 60 years old with alopecia areata. Some clones in this sample may be carry-over from other donors' samples. The CDR3 loop reads CSARDGRPLYNEQFF. In nucleotides, the CDR3 is TGCAGTGCTAGAGATGGAAGACCCTTATACAATGAGCAGTTCTTC.